The sequence of this T cell receptor beta chain was determined in a study of blood T cell repertoires in COVID-19 (dated by TCRdb to about 2020). Regarding the research as a whole: Samples from collaborators originated in the United States, Italy and Spain and spanned both the acute and convalescent phases of COVID-19. The material from the prospective study consisted of cDNA or gDNA derived from T cells, B-cell-depleted T cells, or PBMCs. The dataset comprised deeply sampled blood TCRbeta repertoires from subjects exposed to, actively infected with, or recovered from COVID-19. The repertoires were released in a freely available public database intended as a resource for research on the immune response to SARS-CoV-2. Samples were obtained from the ongoing ImmuneRACE study (first 160 participants) and from over 1,000 subjects provided by 6 global collaborators. The sample metadata nearly always contained a de-identified subject ID, COVID-19 status, age in years and sex. Where available, HLA class I and class II types were taken from metadata supplied by the sample provider and were not determined by assay-based typing.

Here is what the overall study found, with its caveats: How much clinical and demographic metadata was included differed by source and by participant, and the metadata was provided uncurated.

TCRbeta CDR3 regions were amplified from genomic DNA using the immunoSEQ Assay, a bias-controlled multiplex PCR. Processing in the source paper ran as follows. Within the assay, amplification of reference gene primers was used to estimate how many nucleated cells each sample contained. To quantify the absolute abundance of each unique TCRbeta CDR3 rearrangement, sequence reads were collapsed and filtered. For each sample, productive Simpson clonality was calculated as the square root of Simpson's diversity index across productive rearrangements. TCRdb limited this immuneACCESS table to in-frame rearrangements with V and J called. A share of clones is missing; checked studies link under half to unresolved V genes, and the rest is unexplained. From that table come the V and J calls and clone size; the DNA was used to work out D and trimming. The sample contains 150,000 to 190,000 clones, roughly nine tenths of them found a single time. The leading ten clones occupy 2% to 3% of the sample.

The germline V gene sets CDR1 to SGHVS and CDR2 to FQNEAQ. The CDR3 runs 16 amino acids, cysteine and phenylalanine included. Only the CDR3 DNA is retained, 48 bases long and in frame from the first base. A distance of 13 bases separates the germline ends of V and J, which lose 1 base and 1 base respectively. Worth noting for this clone: It has no known antigen specificity. The sample holds no much larger clone one base away, and base qualities are not on file.

Whole blood was collected in K2EDTA tubes by collaborating institutions according to the institutions' own protocols. Collaborator samples were shipped for TCRbeta analysis as frozen whole blood, isolated PBMCs, or DNA extracted from either sample type. The chain employs TRBV7-8 and TRBJ1-1; the best D guess is TRBD1, with 6 bases matching. This TCR came from a woman in her 70s with acute or convalescent COVID-19. Sequencing was performed on peripheral blood. The base sequence is TGTGCCAGCAGCTTAGTCTCAGGGGCTGGGAACACTGAAGCTTTCTTT. Its coded protein is CASSLVSGAGNTEAFF. When the CDR3 is completed using the reference TRBV7-8 and TRBJ1-1 genes on either side, the full variable domain is GAGVSQSPRYKVAKRGQDVALRCDPISGHVSLFWYQQALGQGPEFLTYFQNEAQLDKSGLPSDRFFAERPEGSVSTLKIQRTQQEDSAVYLCASSLVSGAGNTEAFFGQGTRLTVV.